Presented here are 27 T cell receptor beta chains from one specimen sequenced in a study of OX40 agonist ivuxolimab in advanced cancers. Library preparation employed the immunoSEQ multiplex PCR assay. The clones in this table, taken by TCRdb from immuneACCESS, are in-frame only. Not every clone is retained; where verified, under half of the shortfall comes from an unresolved V gene, and the cause of the rest is unknown. The table for this sample lists some 70,000 clones; about 92% of them were counted only once. The ten biggest clones cover approximately 1.1% of the sample. Specimen: CD4+ or CD8+ T cells sorted from blood, collected in a trial of the OX40 agonist ivuxolimab. The receptors here all came from an adult with an advanced solid tumor such as melanoma, head and neck, liver or kidney cancer.

V gene TRBV10-1 combines with J gene TRBJ1-5; possible D gene TRBD1, 6 bases. This CDR3 region has 17 residues. Germline V gene lookup returns CDR1 WNHNN and CDR2 SYGVQD (reference sequence). Trimming took 3 bases from V and 8 from J, leaving 23 bases between them. The CDR3 DNA is TGCGCCAGCAGTGAAGAGGGCAGGGGAATCTTTGTGGAGCCCCAGCATTTT. Its protein is CASSEEGRGIFVEPQHF.

This rearrangement joins TRBV5-4 to TRBJ1-1; 7 nucleotides line up with TRBD1. The germline gives CDR1 SGHNT, CDR2 YYREEE (reference sequence). Unmatched junction bases numbered 10, after V lost 4 bases and J lost 1 base. The CDR3 totals 16 residues. The CDR3 region has the DNA TGTGCCAGCAGCCCCCGTTCGGGACAGTCGAACACTGAAGCTTTCTTT. Its translation: CASSPRSGQSNTEAFF.

A few counts support this clone. The rearrangement links TRBV9 to TRBJ1-1, with a tentative D call TRBD1 (6 bases). V lost 1 base and J lost 5, with 9 bases in between. This CDR3 has 13 amino acids. The germline V gene has CDR1 SGDLS and CDR2 YYNGEE. CDR3 coding DNA: TGTGCCAGCAGCGTAACAGGGAAGACTGAAGCTTTCTTT. Amino acid sequence: CASSVTGKTEAFF.

The chain joins TRBV7-9 to TRBJ1-1; TRBD1 aligns across 9 bases. Germline trimming cut 1 base from V and 4 bases from J; bases unmatched to any gene: 4. CDR3 size: 15 residues. Looked up from germline, CDR1 is SEHNR and CDR2 is FQNEAQ (reference sequence). CDR3 amino acids: CASSLGDRGTTEAFF. As DNA, the CDR3 is TGTGCCAGCAGCTTAGGCGACAGGGGGACCACTGAAGCTTTCTTT.

The chain carries TRBV19 and TRBJ1-4; the D gene is possibly TRBD1 (6 bases). Germline V gene data show CDR1 as LNHDA and CDR2 as SQIVND (reference sequence). V was pared by 5 bases and J by 7 bases, with 20 bases between. CDR3 length: 16 amino acids. DNA for the CDR3: TGTGCCAGTAGTCCGACAAACAGGGAAGGAGGTGAAAAACTGTTTTTT. Its translation: CASSPTNREGGEKLFF.

The rearrangement joins TRBV19 to TRBJ2-7; 8 bases fit TRBD1. This CDR3 has 15 residues. J gave up 2 bases and V 6 bases, and 9 bases lay outside the gene matches. The germline CDR1 and CDR2 sequences are LNHDA and SQIVND (reference sequence). CDR3 DNA: TGTGCCAGTAGCAGGAAGACAGGGGCCGCCTACGAGCAGTACTTC. Translating it yields CASSRKTGAAYEQYF. Drawing the rest from reference TRBV19 and TRBJ2-7, the complete variable domain is DGGITQSPKYLFRKEGQNVTLSCEQNLNHDAMYWYRQDPGQGLRLIYYSQIVNDFQKGDIAEGYSVSREKKESFPLTVTSAQKNPTAFYLCASSRKTGAAYEQYFGPGTRLTVT.

This clone is a singleton in its sample. The chain links TRBV19 to TRBJ1-4, with D unclear. CDR1 LNHDA and CDR2 SQIVND come from the germline V gene (reference sequence). The CDR3 loop spans 14 amino acids. The V end was cut by 4 bases, the J end by 5 bases, with 11 bases between. In nucleotides, the CDR3 is TGTGCCAGTAGTAGCCGGGCCAAGAATGAAAAACTGTTTTTT. As protein: CASSSRAKNEKLFF.

The V and J genes are TRBV19 and TRBJ2-3; 7 bases align to TRBD2. CDR3 length: 16 amino acids. Germline V lookup: CDR1 LNHDA, CDR2 SQIVND (reference sequence). Trimming cost V 8 bases and J 2 bases; bases outside gene matches: 13. The CDR3 loop reads CASRRLASTNTDTQYF. The DNA for the CDR3 is TGTGCCAGTCGAAGACTAGCAAGCACGAACACAGATACGCAGTATTTT.

The rearrangement uses TRBV4-1 and TRBJ1-5; D possibly corresponds to TRBD1 (5 bases). The CDR3 extends over 16 amino acids. Germline loops: CDR1 MGHRA, CDR2 YSYEKL. The ends were cut back, 5 bases at V and 0 bases at J, with 14 bases in the middle. CDR3 DNA sequence: TGCGCCAGCAGCGTTCGGTGGGGGGATAGCAATCAGCCCCAGCATTTT. Its translation: CASSVRWGDSNQPQHF.

The chain uses TRBV6-5 and TRBJ1-1, with unresolved D. The CDR3 sequence is 10 residues long. V was cut by 6 bases and J by 4 bases, with 3 bases left in between. Germline V lookup: CDR1 MNHEY, CDR2 SVGAGI. For the CDR3, the DNA is TGTGCCAGCAGAGGCACTGAAGCTTTCTTT. Translation: CASRGTEAFF.

The chain carries TRBV5-4 and TRBJ2-2, with 7 bases matching TRBD1. Per germline, CDR1 SGHNT and CDR2 YYREEE (reference sequence). The CDR3 spans 14 residues. With V trimmed by 1 base and J by 4 bases, 1 base remained unmatched. Here the CDR3 reads CASSLSGGTGELFF. The CDR3 nucleotides read TGTGCCAGCAGCTTGTCAGGGGGCACCGGGGAGCTGTTTTTT.

The rearrangement links TRBV5-5 to TRBJ1-1; D is ambiguous. CDR3 length equals 14 residues. The germline V gene encodes CDR1 SGHKS and CDR2 YYEKEE (reference sequence). V was shortened by 0 bases and J by 1 base, with 7 bases between the two germline ends. Here the CDR3 reads CASSLAAGNTEAFF. Written as DNA, the CDR3 is TGTGCCAGCAGCTTGGCGGCAGGGAACACTGAAGCTTTCTTT.

This sequence joins TRBV2 and TRBJ2-3; TRBD1 agrees at 7 bases. Germline loops: CDR1 SNHLY, CDR2 FYNNEI. V gave up 7 bases and J gave up 3 bases; unmatched junction bases: 16. The CDR3 has 17 amino acids. The CDR3 DNA follows: TGTGCCAGCAACATGCACTACCAGGAACAGGGGACAGATACGCAGTATTTT. This sequence encodes CASNMHYQEQGTDTQYF.

The chain combines TRBV5-1 with TRBJ1-3; D is possibly TRBD1 (6 bases). V lost 4 bases to trimming and J lost 2 bases, with 10 bases between them. This CDR3 spans 14 amino acids. Per germline, CDR1 SGHRS and CDR2 YFSETQ. The CDR3 is CASSPDSTGNTIYF. CDR3 in DNA: TGCGCCAGCAGCCCGGACAGCACTGGAAACACCATATATTTT. The variable domain in full, completed from reference TRBV5-1 and TRBJ1-3, reads KAGVTQTPRYLIKTRGQQVTLSCSPISGHRSVSWYQQTPGQGLQFLFEYFSETQRNKGNFPGRFSGRQFSNSRSEMNVSTLELGDSALYLCASSPDSTGNTIYFGEGSWLTVV.

This chain connects TRBV11-2 to TRBJ2-5; D is unclear. The CDR3 runs 13 residues. Germline V gene sequence: CDR1 SGHAT, CDR2 FQNNGV. The V and J ends lost 0 bases and 2 bases respectively, with 4 bases between them. Here the CDR3 DNA reads TGTGCCAGCAGCTTAGATTTTCAAGAGACCCAGTACTTC. Translated, it gives CASSLDFQETQYF.

This clone came up once. V usage is TRBV2 and J usage is TRBJ2-5; D gene uncertain. Germline assignment: CDR1 SNHLY and CDR2 FYNNEI. With 3 bases removed from V and 9 bases from J, the gap between germline ends came to 8 bases. CDR3 length: 11 amino acids. In DNA, the CDR3 is TGTGCCAGCAGTGAGTCACGGCCCCAGTACTTC. This encodes CASSESRPQYF. Complete variable domain (other parts from reference TRBV2 and TRBJ2-5): EPEVTQTPSHQVTQMGQEVILRCVPISNHLYFYWYRQILGQKVEFLVSFYNNEISEKSEIFDDQFSVERPDGSNFTLKIRSTKLEDSAMYFCASSESRPQYFGPGTRLLVL.

This chain joins TRBV2 and TRBJ1-4; no firm D call. The CDR3 length is 14 residues. V was shortened by 8 bases and J by 4 bases, with 14 bases between the two germline ends. The germline V gene encodes CDR1 SNHLY and CDR2 FYNNEI. CDR3 bases: TGTGCCAGCGGGAAGGAGGCCTTTAATGAAAAACTGTTTTTT. Its translation: CASGKEAFNEKLFF.

J is TRBJ2-1 and V is TRBV5-1; the match to TRBD2 covers 7 bases. The CDR3 consists of 14 residues. The ends lost 5 bases at V and 5 bases at J; junction bases unmatched: 7. Germline CDR1 is SGHRS and CDR2 is YFSETQ. The CDR3 sequence: CASRAGPANNEQFF. DNA of the CDR3: TGCGCCAGCAGAGCGGGGCCCGCTAACAATGAGCAGTTCTTC.

The chain recombines TRBV7-6 with TRBJ2-5, with TRBD2 matching 11 bases. The CDR3 consists of 15 residues. The J segment lost 3 bases and the V segment lost 4 bases, leaving 4 bases of the junction unmatched. The V gene's germline CDR1 is SGHVS and CDR2 FNYEAQ. The DNA for the CDR3 is TGTGCCAGCAGCTCCCCACTAGCGGGGGAAGAGACCCAGTACTTC. Translating it yields CASSSPLAGEETQYF. The full variable domain, with the rest looked up from reference TRBV7-6 and TRBJ2-5, is GAGVSQSPRYKVTKRGQDVALRCDPISGHVSLYWYRQALGQGPEFLTYFNYEAQQDKSGLPNDRFSAERPEGSISTLTIQRTEQRDSAMYRCASSSPLAGEETQYFGPGTRLLVL.

The V gene is TRBV18, the J gene TRBJ2-5, with D uncertain. CDR3 length: 14 residues. Germline assignment: CDR1 KGHSH and CDR2 LQKENI. The ends were cut back, 4 bases at V and 5 bases at J, with 14 bases in the middle. This CDR3 is CASSQLSREETQYF. The DNA of the CDR3 is TGTGCCAGCTCACAGCTGTCTCGTGAGGAGACCCAGTACTTC.

The V gene is TRBV9, the J gene TRBJ1-1, with D unresolved. The V end was cut by 0 bases, the J end by 7 bases, with 7 bases between. The CDR3 has 12 amino acids. CDR1 SGDLS and CDR2 YYNGEE come from the germline V gene. The CDR3 loop reads CASSVGKNEAFF. CDR3 coding DNA: TGTGCCAGCAGCGTAGGTAAAAATGAAGCTTTCTTT.

V and J are TRBV6-1 and TRBJ1-3, with 8 bases identical to TRBD1. Germline V lookup: CDR1 MNHNS, CDR2 SASEGT. The J segment lost 8 bases and the V segment lost 4 bases, leaving 1 base of the junction unmatched. The CDR3 has 12 amino acids. The CDR3 nucleotides read TGTGCCAGCAGTGCAGGGGGCTACACCATATATTTT. Encoded protein: CASSAGGYTIYF.

The chain recombines TRBV2 with TRBJ1-2; 7 nucleotides agree with TRBD1. The germline CDR1 and CDR2 sequences are SNHLY and FYNNEI. The CDR3 length is 15 residues. V was pared by 5 bases and J by 0 bases, with 6 bases of the junction left unmatched. This chain's CDR3 is CASSRDRAANYGYTF. CDR3 coding DNA: TGTGCCAGCAGTCGCGACAGGGCCGCTAACTATGGCTACACCTTC.

This clone appeared a single time. The rearrangement uses TRBV19 and TRBJ2-3; TRBD1 might be the D (6 bases). V shed 4 bases and J shed 6 bases, with 11 bases lying between them. Per the germline V gene, CDR1 is LNHDA and CDR2 is SQIVND (reference sequence). The CDR3 runs 13 residues. As DNA, the CDR3 is TGTGCCAGTAGTACCACAGGGATGGATACGCAGTATTTT. It translates to CASSTTGMDTQYF.

The V gene is TRBV27, the J gene TRBJ2-7; 7 bases match TRBD1. The germline CDR1 and CDR2 sequences are MNHEY and SMNVEV (reference sequence). The CDR3 contains 14 residues. V was pared by 6 bases and J by 0 bases, with 5 bases of the junction left unmatched. CDR3 nucleotide sequence: TGTGCCAGCAGCCGGGGACAGTACTCCTACGAGCAGTACTTC. Protein product: CASSRGQYSYEQYF.

This clone has a handful of counts. V is TRBV5-4 and J is TRBJ1-6; a weak D match, TRBD1 (5 bases). This CDR3 contains 16 residues. V lost 4 bases and J 9 bases, leaving 20 bases between the germline ends. Per the germline V gene, CDR1 is SGHNT and CDR2 is YYREEE (reference sequence). CDR3: CASSQPLEGRSSPLHF. CDR3 in DNA: TGTGCCAGCAGCCAACCGCTGGAGGGGAGAAGTTCACCCCTCCACTTT.

For the CDR3, the DNA is TGCAGCGTTGAAGCCGGGACAGGGGATGGCTACACCTTC. Its protein is CSVEAGTGDGYTF. The chain recombines TRBV29-1 with TRBJ1-2; TRBD1 matches at 10 bases. This CDR3 has 13 residues. CDR1 SQVTM and CDR2 ANQGSEA come from the germline V gene. The junction had 2 bases not matched to a gene; V was cut back by 1 base and J by 6 bases. Filled out from reference TRBV29-1 and TRBJ1-2, the complete variable domain reads SAVISQKPSRDICQRGTSLTIQCQVDSQVTMMFWYRQQPGQSLTLIATANQGSEATYESGFVIDKFPISRPNLTFSTLTVSNMSPEDSSIYLCSVEAGTGDGYTFGSGTRLTVV.